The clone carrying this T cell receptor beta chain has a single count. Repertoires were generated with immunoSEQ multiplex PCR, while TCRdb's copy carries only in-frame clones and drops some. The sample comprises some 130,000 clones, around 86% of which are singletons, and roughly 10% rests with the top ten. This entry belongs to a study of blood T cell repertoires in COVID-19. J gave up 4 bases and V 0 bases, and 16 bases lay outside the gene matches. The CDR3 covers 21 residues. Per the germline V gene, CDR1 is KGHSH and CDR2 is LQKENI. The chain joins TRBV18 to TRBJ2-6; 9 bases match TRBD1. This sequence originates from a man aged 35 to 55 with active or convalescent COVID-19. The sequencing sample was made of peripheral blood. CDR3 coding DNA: TGTGCCAGCTCACCACCGGGAGGCCCGGGACAGGGTAATTCAGGGGCCAACGTCCTGACTTTC. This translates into CASSPPGGPGQGNSGANVLTF.